The subject of this entry is one T cell receptor beta chain. The sample belongs to a study of blood T cell repertoires in COVID-19. The overall study: The origin of the acute and convalescent COVID-19 samples was the United States, Italy and Spain. PBMCs, B-cell-depleted T cells, or T cells were the source of the cDNA or gDNA that made up the material.

Original handling: Reference gene primer amplification gave nucleated cell count estimates. Produced via immunoSEQ multiplex PCR; TCRdb's table is partial and in-frame only. Clonal size and the V and J genes are those of that table, whereas D and trimming came from the DNA. Of some 250,000 clones in the sample, around four fifths were seen once. The trim removed 6 bases at V and 3 bases at J, leaving 6 bases unmatched. Germline V CDR1 and CDR2: LNHDA, SQIVND (reference sequence). CDR3 length: 14 amino acids. V is TRBV19 and J is TRBJ2-5; TRBD1 aligns across 8 bases. The material sequenced was peripheral blood. The TCR comes from a young man who had recovered from COVID-19. In nucleotides, the CDR3 is TGTGCCAGTAGGAGACCGGACAGGGAAGAGACCCAGTACTTC. Residues: CASRRPDREETQYF.